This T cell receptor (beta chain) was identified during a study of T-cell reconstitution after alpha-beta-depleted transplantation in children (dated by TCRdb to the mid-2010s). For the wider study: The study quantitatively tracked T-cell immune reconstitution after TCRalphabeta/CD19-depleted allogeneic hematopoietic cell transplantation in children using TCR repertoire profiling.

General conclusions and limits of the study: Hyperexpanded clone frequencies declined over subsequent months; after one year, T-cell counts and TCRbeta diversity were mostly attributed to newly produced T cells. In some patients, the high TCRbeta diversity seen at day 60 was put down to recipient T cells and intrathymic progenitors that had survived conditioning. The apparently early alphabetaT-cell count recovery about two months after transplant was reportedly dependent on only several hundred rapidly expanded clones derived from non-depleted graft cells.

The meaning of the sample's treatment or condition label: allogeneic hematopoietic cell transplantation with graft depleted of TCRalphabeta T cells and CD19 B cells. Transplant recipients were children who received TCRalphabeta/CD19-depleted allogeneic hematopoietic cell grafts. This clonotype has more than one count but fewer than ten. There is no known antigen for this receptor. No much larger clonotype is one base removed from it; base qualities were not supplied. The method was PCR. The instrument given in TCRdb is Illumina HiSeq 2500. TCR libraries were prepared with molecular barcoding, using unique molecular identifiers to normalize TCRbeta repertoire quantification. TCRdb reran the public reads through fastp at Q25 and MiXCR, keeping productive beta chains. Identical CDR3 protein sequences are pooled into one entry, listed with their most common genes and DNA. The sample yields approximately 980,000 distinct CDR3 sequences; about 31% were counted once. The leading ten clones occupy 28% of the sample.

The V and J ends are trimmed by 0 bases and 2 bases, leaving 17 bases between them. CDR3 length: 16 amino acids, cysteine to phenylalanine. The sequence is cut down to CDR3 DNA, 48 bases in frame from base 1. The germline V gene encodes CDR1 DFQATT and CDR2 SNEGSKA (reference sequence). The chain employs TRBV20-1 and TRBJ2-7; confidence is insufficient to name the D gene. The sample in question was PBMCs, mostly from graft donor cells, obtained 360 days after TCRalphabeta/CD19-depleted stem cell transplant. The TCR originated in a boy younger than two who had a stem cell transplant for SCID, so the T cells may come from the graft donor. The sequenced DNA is TGCAGTGCTAGAGAGGGGATATTGTGGACCCCCTACGAGCAGTACTTC. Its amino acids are CSAREGILWTPYEQYF.